This TCR beta chain was captured in a study of radiotherapy plus CTLA-4 blockade in lung cancer. Study observations and caveats: Among reported predictors of response, early blood T cell clone dynamics with interferon-beta performed best. Blood saw expansion of tumor-derived TCR clones after radiotherapy plus ipilimumab.

The table came from immunoSEQ multiplex PCR; TCRdb's copy has only in-frame clones and leaves some out. The sample has about 73,000 clones; more than 75% are singletons. The germline V gene encodes CDR1 SGHDT and CDR2 YYEEEE. CDR3 size: 12 residues. Trimming cost V 6 bases and J 2 bases, with 9 bases left between them. Lung cancer patients with chemo-refractory metastatic non-small-cell disease were given focal radiation plus CTLA-4 blockade with ipilimumab. Regarding this clone: The antigen is not known.

The material sequenced was peripheral blood, taken from a patient treated with radiotherapy plus ipilimumab. The sequence was collected from a human donor with non-small cell lung cancer that progressed on radiotherapy plus ipilimumab. The V gene is TRBV5-6, the J gene TRBJ2-7, with D possibly being TRBD1 (6 bases). The CDR3 coding sequence is TGTGCCAGCAACCGGGACACCTACGAGCAGTACTTC. Translated: CASNRDTYEQYF.